These 30 T cell receptor beta chains came from one sample sequenced in a study of T cell responses to AZD1222 COVID-19 vaccine. Sequencing used immunoSEQ multiplex PCR; TCRdb keeps in-frame clones, though not all of them. This sample has some 110,000 clones, with about 86% found just once. The input for sequencing was peripheral blood, taken 28 days after the second AZD1222 dose. Receptors originate from an adult who received the AZD1222 COVID-19 vaccine.

This sequence joins TRBV3-1 (or the pseudogene TRBV3-2) and TRBJ2-3, with 10 bases matching TRBD2. Trimming took 4 bases from V and 4 from J; bases not matched to a gene: 8. CDR1 LGHDT and CDR2 YNNKEL come from the germline V gene (reference sequence). The CDR3 length is 16 residues. DNA of the CDR3: TGTGCCAGCAGCCTTTCTCCCAGCGGGGGGGCAGATACGCAGTATTTT. Translation: CASSLSPSGGADTQYF.

Here the CDR3 reads CASSRLQFSEAFF. CDR3 nucleotide sequence: TGTGCCAGCAGTCGCTTACAGTTTTCTGAAGCTTTCTTT. J is TRBJ1-1 and V is TRBV11-2; D unclear. This CDR3 contains 13 residues. The V gene lost 6 bases and the J gene lost 6 bases, with 14 bases spanning the gap. CDR1 and CDR2 from the germline V gene are SGHAT and FQNNGV.

Concerning this clone itself: A read error may produce the germline difference seen at one junction end. The V gene is TRBV11-1, the J gene TRBJ2-7; TRBD1 might be the D (5 bases). Per germline, CDR1 SGHAT and CDR2 FQDESV (reference sequence). The CDR3 is made up of 14 amino acids. The CDR3 reads CASSLEGNSHEQYF. The CDR3, as DNA: TGTGCCAGCAGCTTAGAGGGGAACTCCCACGAGCAGTACTTC.

The V gene is TRBV29-1, the J gene TRBJ1-1; 8 bases are a match to TRBD1. The CDR3 totals 14 residues. Germline V gives CDR1 SQVTM, CDR2 ANQGSEA. Trimming took 0 bases from V and 10 from J; bases not matched to a gene: 10. CDR3 sequence (DNA): TGCAGCGTTGAAGACCAACAGGGGGGAAAGGGAGCTTTCTTT. Its translation: CSVEDQQGGKGAFF. Full variable domain (outside the CDR3, taken from reference TRBV29-1 and TRBJ1-1): SAVISQKPSRDICQRGTSLTIQCQVDSQVTMMFWYRQQPGQSLTLIATANQGSEATYESGFVIDKFPISRPNLTFSTLTVSNMSPEDSSIYLCSVEDQQGGKGAFFGQGTRLTVV.

The CDR3 DNA is TGTGCCAGTAGGTTCTTCCAGGGACCGAACACTGAAGCTTTCTTT. It translates to CASRFFQGPNTEAFF. V and J are TRBV19 and TRBJ1-1, with D perhaps matching TRBD1 (5 bases). Between the trimmed V and J ends, which lost 6 bases and 1 base, there was a span of 15 bases. This CDR3 spans 15 amino acids. Looked up from germline, CDR1 is LNHDA and CDR2 is SQIVND (reference sequence). Complete variable domain (other parts from reference TRBV19 and TRBJ1-1): DGGITQSPKYLFRKEGQNVTLSCEQNLNHDAMYWYRQDPGQGLRLIYYSQIVNDFQKGDIAEGYSVSREKKESFPLTVTSAQKNPTAFYLCASRFFQGPNTEAFFGQGTRLTVV.

The chain carries TRBV7-8 and TRBJ2-1; TRBD2 agrees at 11 bases. Germline assignment: CDR1 SGHVS and CDR2 FQNEAQ. The CDR3 totals 16 residues. With 4 bases clipped from V and 2 bases from J, the junction kept 4 bases outside the gene matches. CDR3 sequence reads: CASSWSSGRAYNEQFF. CDR3 bases: TGTGCCAGCAGCTGGAGTAGCGGGAGGGCCTACAATGAGCAGTTCTTC. Filled out from reference TRBV7-8 and TRBJ2-1, the complete variable domain reads GAGVSQSPRYKVAKRGQDVALRCDPISGHVSLFWYQQALGQGPEFLTYFQNEAQLDKSGLPSDRFFAERPEGSVSTLKIQRTQQEDSAVYLCASSWSSGRAYNEQFFGPGTRLTVL.

The chain has TRBV27 and TRBJ2-5, with D uncertain. The V gene lost 2 bases and the J gene lost 5 bases, with 9 bases spanning the gap. The length of the CDR3 is 13 residues. The germline gives CDR1 MNHEY, CDR2 SMNVEV (reference sequence). CDR3 residues: CASSLPLGETQYF. The DNA for the CDR3 is TGTGCCAGCAGTTTACCCTTAGGCGAGACCCAGTACTTC.

This clone was observed once. The gene calls are TRBV6-1 and TRBJ2-3; 7 bases are a match to TRBD2. V shed 3 bases and J 3 bases; nucleotides not matched to a gene: 6. The length of the CDR3 is 15 residues. Germline-derived CDR1 and CDR2 are MNHNS and SASEGT. The CDR3 reads CASSDPGGRTDTQYF. CDR3 sequence (DNA): TGTGCCAGCAGTGACCCGGGGGGACGAACAGATACGCAGTATTTT.

This chain connects TRBV7-3 to TRBJ2-2; D is unclear. The CDR3 length is 14 residues. With 6 bases removed from V and 0 bases from J, the gap between germline ends came to 8 bases. Germline V gene lookup returns CDR1 SGHTA and CDR2 FQGTGA. The chain's CDR3 is CASRPIANTGELFF. In DNA, the CDR3 is TGTGCCAGCAGACCCATAGCGAACACCGGGGAGCTGTTTTTT.

The chain joins TRBV5-5 to TRBJ1-3; TRBD1 is a possible D gene (5 bases). CDR1 SGHKS and CDR2 YYEKEE come from the germline V gene (reference sequence). Trimming pared 2 bases from V and 3 bases from J, leaving 9 bases between. There are 14 residues in the CDR3. CDR3 loop: CASSFRQFGNTIYF. The CDR3 DNA reads TGTGCCAGCAGCTTTAGACAGTTTGGAAACACCATATATTTT.

This clone was seen a single time. The chain couples TRBV3-1 (or the pseudogene TRBV3-2) to TRBJ1-1; D ambiguous. The CDR3 covers 13 residues. Germline V gene data show CDR1 as LGHDT and CDR2 as YNNKEL (reference sequence). Trimming shortened V by 4 bases and J by 0 bases, and 6 bases separated the two germline ends. The CDR3: CASSPDMNTEAFF. CDR3 DNA: TGTGCCAGCAGCCCCGACATGAACACTGAAGCTTTCTTT.

The rearrangement uses TRBV9 and TRBJ1-1; 7 bases align to TRBD1. V dropped 0 bases and J dropped 4; count of bases not matched to a gene: 6. Germline V gene lookup returns CDR1 SGDLS and CDR2 YYNGEE. The CDR3 spans 15 residues. CDR3 DNA: TGTGCCAGCAGCGTAGTTACAGGGGCTGTCACTGAAGCTTTCTTT. Translated: CASSVVTGAVTEAFF.

This chain links TRBV25-1 with TRBJ1-3; D not certain. Germline V gene sequence: CDR1 MGHDK, CDR2 SYGVNS. V lost 7 bases and J lost 4, with 11 bases in between. The CDR3 totals 13 residues. The CDR3 region is CASMGLEGNTIYF. The CDR3 DNA is TGTGCCAGCATGGGTCTCGAGGGAAACACCATATATTTT.

The chain is built from TRBV7-8 and TRBJ2-1, with a tentative D call TRBD2 (6 bases). CDR1 is SGHVS, CDR2 FQNEAQ, per germline. The V end lost 1 base, the J end lost 7 bases, and 14 bases lay between the germline ends. This CDR3 contains 15 residues. CDR3 region: CASSLEGRRGNEQFF. In DNA, the CDR3 is TGTGCCAGCAGCTTAGAGGGGCGGAGGGGAAATGAGCAGTTCTTC.

CDR3 sequence: CASTQGSDYGYTF. DNA for the CDR3: TGTGCCAGCACACAGGGGTCGGACTATGGCTACACCTTC. J is TRBJ1-2 and V is TRBV18, with 7 nucleotides matching TRBD1. Germline CDR1 KGHSH, CDR2 LQKENI. The CDR3 has 13 residues. The junction had 6 bases not matched to a gene; V was cut back by 8 bases and J by 3 bases.

The V gene is TRBV28, the J gene TRBJ1-1, with 7 bases lining up with TRBD1. Germline V lookup: CDR1 MDHEN, CDR2 SYDVKM. This CDR3 is built from 14 residues. The trim removed 6 bases at V and 5 bases at J, leaving 9 bases unmatched. The CDR3 nucleotides read TGTGCCAGCAGAGTGAGGGGGCGTTGGACTGAAGCTTTCTTT. Translating it yields CASRVRGRWTEAFF.

The chain is built from TRBV7-2 and TRBJ2-1; TRBD2 matches 8 bases. The CDR3 sequence is 16 residues long. Germline V lookup: CDR1 SGHTA, CDR2 FQGNSA. V lost 5 bases and J lost 10; bases outside the gene matches: 16. The DNA of the CDR3 is TGTGCCAGCAGCCCTGTGGTGGGGAGCGGGAGTCGGGAGCAGTTCTTC. Its protein is CASSPVVGSGSREQFF.

This rearrangement joins TRBV3-1 (or the pseudogene TRBV3-2) to TRBJ2-6; possibly TRBD2 for D (5 bases). The CDR3 loop spans 16 amino acids. Looked up from germline, CDR1 is LGHDT and CDR2 is YNNKEL (reference sequence). V was shortened by 0 bases and J by 2 bases, with 8 bases between the two germline ends. CDR3 residues: CASSQEYGAGANVLTF. The DNA for the CDR3 is TGTGCCAGCAGCCAAGAGTACGGGGCTGGGGCCAACGTCCTGACTTTC.

J is TRBJ2-4 and V is TRBV4-3, with D perhaps matching TRBD1 (7 bases). From germline, CDR1 is LGHNA and CDR2 YSLEER. Trimming removed 0 bases from V and 8 bases from J, with 17 bases in between. The CDR3 is 16 residues long. The CDR3 nucleotides are TGCGCCAGCAGCCAAGATCAGGGGGGACGCTCCCACATTCAGTACTTC. Protein product: CASSQDQGGRSHIQYF.

This clone appeared once. The chain uses TRBV3-1 (or the pseudogene TRBV3-2) and TRBJ1-5; 7 nucleotides match TRBD1. Per the germline V gene, CDR1 is LGHDT and CDR2 is YNNKEL (reference sequence). The CDR3 has 14 residues. Germline trimming cut 1 base from V and 5 bases from J; bases unmatched to any gene: 2. The CDR3 DNA reads as TGTGCCAGCAGCCAAGCAGGGGGGGATCAGCCCCAGCATTTT. Translating gives CASSQAGGDQPQHF.

The chain combines TRBV6-5 with TRBJ1-2; 7 bases agree with TRBD1. The V and J ends lost 5 bases and 6 bases, in that order; junction bases with no gene match: 9. CDR3 length equals 14 residues. Looked up from germline, CDR1 is MNHEY and CDR2 is SVGAGI. The CDR3 sequence is CASSRDRPLDGYTF. For the CDR3, the DNA is TGTGCCAGCAGTCGGGACAGACCTCTGGATGGCTACACCTTC.

The chain employs TRBV6-5 and TRBJ1-1; maybe TRBD1 (6 bases). V lost 8 bases and J 1 base, leaving 11 bases between the germline ends. This CDR3 contains 13 residues. The germline V gene encodes CDR1 MNHEY and CDR2 SVGAGI. The CDR3 bases are TGTGCCAGCCCCCGACAGGAGAACACTGAAGCTTTCTTT. The encoded protein is CASPRQENTEAFF.

This clone was recorded once. J is TRBJ2-3 and V is TRBV9, with TRBD1 matching 7 bases. CDR3 length: 15 residues. J lost 2 bases, V lost 0 bases, and 3 bases had no gene match. Germline V gene sequence: CDR1 SGDLS, CDR2 YYNGEE. CDR3: CASSVGTGATDTQYF. In DNA, the CDR3 is TGTGCCAGCAGCGTAGGCACAGGGGCCACAGATACGCAGTATTTT.

Concerning this clone: The junction differs from germline at one of its ends, possibly a read error. The rearrangement uses TRBV5-1 and TRBJ2-7; TRBD2 matches at 9 bases. CDR3 length: 16 residues. Germline V gene data show CDR1 as SGHRS and CDR2 as YFSETQ. In nucleotides, the CDR3 is TGCGCCAGCGGAAGAGTAGCGGGGGCCCTCCCCTACGAACAGTACTTC. This gives the protein CASGRVAGALPYEQYF. The full variable domain, completed using reference TRBV5-1 and TRBJ2-7, is KAGVTQTPRYLIKTRGQQVTLSCSPISGHRSVSWYQQTPGQGLQFLFEYFSETQRNKGNFPGRFSGRQFSNSRSEMNVSTLELGDSALYLCASGRVAGALPYEQYFGPGTRLTVT.

V usage is TRBV19 and J usage is TRBJ1-4; D is uncertain. Germline CDR1 LNHDA, CDR2 SQIVND (reference sequence). The CDR3 has 11 residues. The V end lost 7 bases, the J end lost 8 bases, and 8 bases lay between the germline ends. CDR3 DNA: TGTGCCAGTAACGGCCGGGAAAAACTGTTTTTT. Protein product: CASNGREKLFF.

The chain is built from TRBV18 and TRBJ1-1; D is unresolved. Germline V gene lookup returns CDR1 KGHSH and CDR2 LQKENI. Between the trimmed V and J ends, which lost 6 bases and 3 bases, there was a span of 11 bases. The CDR3 runs 13 residues. The CDR3 DNA follows: TGTGCCAGCTCGAGGACCGAGGACACTGAAGCTTTCTTT. It specifies CASSRTEDTEAFF.

The rearrangement joins TRBV29-1 to TRBJ1-1, with a possible D match to TRBD1 (5 bases). From germline, CDR1 is SQVTM and CDR2 ANQGSEA. This CDR3 region has 12 residues. The V gene lost 4 bases and the J gene lost 6 bases, with 12 bases spanning the gap. The CDR3 region has the DNA TGCAGCGTTGGGCAGGGTGGGGCTGAAGCTTTCTTT. Encoded protein: CSVGQGGAEAFF.

This clone occurred a few times. V and J are TRBV7-3 and TRBJ1-1; maybe TRBD1 (6 bases). The CDR3 loop spans 15 amino acids. CDR1 is SGHTA and CDR2 is FQGTGA in the germline V gene. V was clipped by 4 bases and J by 6 bases, with 18 bases between them. The CDR3 DNA reads TGTGCCAGCAGCTCCGTACAGGGTGGAGTGGCTGAAGCTTTCTTT. It yields the protein CASSSVQGGVAEAFF.

As DNA, the CDR3 is TGTGCCAGCAGTTTAGTTTCGAGGGGCTACACCTTC. Protein sequence: CASSLVSRGYTF. This sequence joins TRBV12-3 or TRBV12-4 and TRBJ1-2; no firm D call. This CDR3 has 12 amino acids. V shed 1 base and J shed 8 bases, with 8 bases lying between them.

As DNA, the CDR3 is TGTGCCAGCAGCGTTAGCGGGACCACAGATACGCAGTATTTT. This codes for CASSVSGTTDTQYF. The chain combines TRBV9 with TRBJ2-3; 8 positions match TRBD2. The germline CDR1 and CDR2 sequences are SGDLS and YYNGEE. Germline trimming cut 2 bases from V and 2 bases from J; bases unmatched to any gene: 1. The CDR3 totals 14 residues.